These 24 T cell receptor beta chains came from one sample sequenced in a study of PD-1 blockade in classical Hodgkin lymphoma (dated by TCRdb to the early 2020s). The intended sense of this specimen's time point label: cycle 1 day 1 (C1D1), immediately before nivolumab initiation. All trial patients had relapsed after autologous stem cell transplantation, with cohorts A, B and C differing in prior brentuximab vedotin exposure. CD8+ T cells were purified from thawed PBMCs by magnetic negative selection with a Miltenyi CD8+ T cell isolation kit. The library was obtained by the immunoSEQ multiplex PCR assay. TCRdb carries this immuneACCESS record with in-frame sequences only. Its versions omit some clonotypes, under half of them owing to an unresolved V gene in the studies checked, with the rest unexplained. Across this sample there are roughly 5,600 clones, with about four fifths seen only once. The biggest ten clones account for under 13% of the sample.

The input for sequencing was CD8+ T cells from blood, taken at baseline. These receptors all come from a human donor with classical Hodgkin lymphoma.

This chain uses TRBV6-4 with TRBJ2-1; TRBD2 matches at 12 bases. The CDR3 extends over 15 amino acids. V lost 3 bases to trimming and J lost 9 bases; unmatched junction nucleotides: 6. Germline lookup yields CDR1 MRHNA and CDR2 SNTAGT. The CDR3 nucleotides are TGTGCCAGCAGTGAAGCTAGCGGGGGGGCCGGTGAGCAGTTCTTC. Its translation: CASSEASGGAGEQFF.

The rearrangement links TRBV7-9 to TRBJ2-2; D is undetermined. The V gene's germline CDR1 is SEHNR and CDR2 FQNEAQ (reference sequence). The germline V and J ends were trimmed by 2 bases and 0 bases, with 7 bases remaining between them. The CDR3 has 15 residues. The CDR3 nucleotides are TGTGCCAGCAGCTTAATAAGGACGAACACCGGGGAGCTGTTTTTT. Residues: CASSLIRTNTGELFF.

The chain combines TRBV6-4 with TRBJ2-3; D remains unclear. V was cut by 0 bases and J by 5 bases, with 6 bases left in between. This CDR3 has 13 amino acids. Germline lookup yields CDR1 MRHNA and CDR2 SNTAGT. CDR3 sequence reads: CASSDSPRDTQYF. The CDR3, as DNA: TGTGCCAGCAGTGACTCTCCCCGAGATACGCAGTATTTT.

This clone was counted a few times. The chain couples TRBV7-9 to TRBJ2-5; unclear D gene. Germline CDR1 is SEHNR and CDR2 is FQNEAQ (reference sequence). This CDR3 is 13 amino acids long. Trimming took 10 bases from V and 5 from J, leaving 17 bases between them. CDR3 region: CATLRPGAETQYF. CDR3 coding DNA: TGTGCCACCCTACGTCCCGGAGCGGAGACCCAGTACTTC.

This clone was seen a single time. J is TRBJ2-7 and V is TRBV27, with D unresolved. CDR1 and CDR2 (germline): MNHEY, SMNVEV (reference sequence). The CDR3 length is 13 residues. The V end was cut by 0 bases, the J end by 2 bases, with 5 bases between. The CDR3 loop reads CASSLSSTYEQYF. CDR3 sequence (DNA): TGTGCCAGCAGTTTATCGAGTACCTACGAGCAGTACTTC.

The V and J genes are TRBV30 and TRBJ1-4; D is possibly TRBD1 (6 bases). CDR3 length: 15 amino acids. The germline V gene has CDR1 GTSNPN and CDR2 SVGIG (reference sequence). V gave up 1 base and J gave up 3 bases, with 12 bases separating them. The CDR3 bases are TGTGCCTGGAGTGGCGCGGGGGCCGCTAATGAAAAACTGTTTTTT. Protein product: CAWSGAGAANEKLFF.

The chain employs TRBV23-1 and TRBJ2-7; D tentatively fits TRBD1 or TRBD2 (5 bases each). TRBV23-1 is an ORF; its function is uncertain. Deletions cut 2 bases from V and 5 bases from J, with 13 bases between. The CDR3 totals 14 residues. CDR3 loop: CASSQHIGAHEQYF. CDR3 bases: TGCGCCAGCAGTCAACACATCGGGGCCCACGAGCAGTACTTC.

The rearrangement joins TRBV10-3 to TRBJ2-1; 10 positions agree with TRBD1. J was trimmed by 7 bases and V by 4 bases; bases with no gene match: 10. Germline V gene data show CDR1 as ENHRY and CDR2 as SYGVKD. CDR3 size: 16 residues. The CDR3 loop is CAISGIGTGASNEQFF. The CDR3 bases are TGTGCCATCAGTGGGATCGGGACAGGGGCATCGAATGAGCAGTTCTTC.

The J gene is TRBJ2-2, the V gene TRBV13, with D unclear. This CDR3 has 15 amino acids. V shed 5 bases and J shed 6 bases, with 16 bases lying between them. CDR1 is PRHDT and CDR2 is FYEKMQ in the germline V gene (reference sequence). CDR3 sequence reads: CASSPVALWAGELFF. Here the CDR3 DNA reads TGTGCCAGCAGCCCCGTGGCCTTATGGGCCGGGGAGCTGTTTTTT.

The V gene is TRBV19, the J gene TRBJ2-7, with TRBD1 matching 9 bases. The CDR3 loop spans 13 amino acids. V shed 5 bases, J shed 4 bases, and the junction held 3 bases outside the gene matches. The germline V gene has CDR1 LNHDA and CDR2 SQIVND (reference sequence). CDR3 in amino acids: CASSSGTGYEQYF. Written as DNA, the CDR3 is TGTGCCAGTAGTTCGGGGACAGGGTACGAGCAGTACTTC. Using reference TRBV19 and TRBJ2-7 for the parts outside the CDR3, the full variable domain is DGGITQSPKYLFRKEGQNVTLSCEQNLNHDAMYWYRQDPGQGLRLIYYSQIVNDFQKGDIAEGYSVSREKKESFPLTVTSAQKNPTAFYLCASSSGTGYEQYFGPGTRLTVT.

The rearrangement uses TRBV27 and TRBJ2-7; possible D gene TRBD1, 5 bases. CDR3 size: 15 residues. V dropped 2 bases and J dropped 1 base, with 12 bases sitting between them. Germline CDR1 is MNHEY and CDR2 is SMNVEV (reference sequence). CDR3 protein: CASSLSAGNSYEQYF. For the CDR3, the DNA is TGTGCCAGCAGTTTAAGTGCAGGGAATTCCTACGAGCAGTACTTC.

The V and J genes are TRBV28 and TRBJ1-6; tentatively, D is TRBD1 (5 bases). Germline CDR1 and CDR2: MDHEN and SYDVKM. The CDR3 extends over 15 amino acids. V shed 2 bases and J shed 7 bases, with 12 bases lying between them. CDR3 sequence reads: CASSLLREPNSPLHF. The CDR3 DNA reads as TGTGCCAGCAGTTTACTCAGGGAACCAAATTCACCCCTCCACTTT.

A word on this clone: A read error may produce the germline difference seen at one junction end. As DNA, the CDR3 is TGTGCCAGCAGTTCTCCTATTGAGATGGCGACAGGGAGGAACTGTGGCTACACCTTC. It encodes CASSSPIEMATGRNCGYTF. The J gene is TRBJ1-2, the V gene TRBV28; TRBD1 matches at 7 bases. Per germline, CDR1 MDHEN and CDR2 SYDVKM. The CDR3 runs 19 residues.

The rearrangement uses TRBV27 and TRBJ1-2; no definite D call. CDR1 and CDR2 (germline): MNHEY, SMNVEV (reference sequence). V was pared by 9 bases and J by 8 bases, with 19 bases between. This CDR3 has 13 residues. The CDR3 loop is CASSLTPWFGYTF. The CDR3 coding sequence is TGTGCCAGTTCGCTGACACCCTGGTTCGGCTACACCTTC.

Here the CDR3 reads CASSRRQGNNQPQHF. CDR3 in DNA: TGTGCCAGCAGCCGGCGACAGGGCAACAATCAGCCCCAGCATTTT. The V call is TRBV7-2, the J call TRBJ1-5, with 7 bases matching TRBD1. This CDR3 contains 15 residues. Germline CDR1 and CDR2: SGHTA and FQGNSA. The ends lost 5 bases at V and 3 bases at J; junction bases unmatched: 7.

The rearrangement uses TRBV7-9 and TRBJ1-3, with D maybe TRBD1 (5 bases). The CDR3 is made up of 16 amino acids. Germline V CDR1 and CDR2: SEHNR, FQNEAQ (reference sequence). With 5 bases removed from V and 0 bases from J, the gap between germline ends came to 14 bases. The CDR3 protein is CASSPRDPLSGNTIYF. The CDR3 bases are TGTGCCAGCAGCCCCCGGGACCCACTCTCTGGAAACACCATATATTTT. Using reference TRBV7-9 and TRBJ1-3 for the parts outside the CDR3, the full variable domain is DTGVSQNPRHKITKRGQNVTFRCDPISEHNRLYWYRQTLGQGPEFLTYFQNEAQLEKSRLLSDRFSAERPKGSFSTLEIQRTEQGDSAMYLCASSPRDPLSGNTIYFGEGSWLTVV.

The rearrangement uses TRBV27 and TRBJ1-1, with D perhaps TRBD1 (6 bases). The CDR3 runs to 14 residues. The germline gives CDR1 MNHEY, CDR2 SMNVEV (reference sequence). The germline V and J ends were trimmed by 10 bases and 1 base, with 16 bases remaining between them. This CDR3 is CATSPGHQNTEAFF. The CDR3 region has the DNA TGTGCCACCTCGCCGGGACACCAGAACACTGAAGCTTTCTTT.

The chain couples TRBV7-9 to TRBJ2-7; D remains unclear. Trimming stripped 0 bases from V and 3 bases from J, with 6 bases between. Germline V gives CDR1 SEHNR, CDR2 FQNEAQ (reference sequence). This CDR3 has 13 amino acids. CDR3 DNA sequence: TGTGCCAGCAGCTTAGCGCCATTCTACGAGCAGTACTTC. This translates into CASSLAPFYEQYF.

This clone was detected once. The chain uses TRBV5-6 and TRBJ2-2; no clear D. The CDR3 extends over 14 amino acids. In germline, CDR1 is SGHDT, CDR2 YYEEEE. The V gene lost 0 bases and the J gene lost 8 bases, with 11 bases spanning the gap. CDR3 protein: CASSLGAGSGELFF. Here the CDR3 DNA reads TGTGCCAGCAGCTTGGGGGCAGGCTCAGGGGAGCTGTTTTTT. Drawing the rest from reference TRBV5-6 and TRBJ2-2, the complete variable domain is DAGVTQSPTHLIKTRGQQVTLRCSPKSGHDTVSWYQQALGQGPQFIFQYYEEEERQRGNFPDRFSGHQFPNYSSELNVNALLLGDSALYLCASSLGAGSGELFFGEGSRLTVL.

The V call is TRBV15, the J call TRBJ2-7; D is possibly TRBD2 (6 bases). This CDR3 comprises 12 residues. Germline CDR1 reads LNHNV; CDR2 reads YYDKDF (reference sequence). V was shortened by 8 bases and J by 2 bases, with 10 bases between the two germline ends. CDR3 residues: CATGRGTYEQYF. CDR3 nucleotides: TGTGCCACCGGGCGGGGAACCTACGAGCAGTACTTC.

This chain uses TRBV6-4 with TRBJ2-2, with a weak D call TRBD1 (5 bases). The CDR3 loop spans 16 amino acids. V dropped 6 bases and J dropped 1 base, with 15 bases sitting between them. Germline V gives CDR1 MRHNA, CDR2 SNTAGT. Here the CDR3 DNA reads TGTGCCAGCAGCCCAGACAGAGCAGAGAACACCGGGGAGCTGTTTTTT. Its translation is CASSPDRAENTGELFF.

This sequence joins TRBV29-1 and TRBJ1-2, with a weak D call TRBD1 (6 bases). The CDR3 has 14 residues. Trimming shortened V by 3 bases and J by 1 base, and 12 bases separated the two germline ends. Per the germline V gene, CDR1 is SQVTM and CDR2 is ANQGSEA. The CDR3 sequence is CSVDGGGGNYGYTF. The CDR3 DNA is TGCAGCGTTGACGGAGGGGGGGGTAACTATGGCTACACCTTC. Full variable domain (missing parts from reference TRBV29-1 and TRBJ1-2): SAVISQKPSRDICQRGTSLTIQCQVDSQVTMMFWYRQQPGQSLTLIATANQGSEATYESGFVIDKFPISRPNLTFSTLTVSNMSPEDSSIYLCSVDGGGGNYGYTFGSGTRLTVV.

V usage is TRBV6-5 and J usage is TRBJ2-5; D is uncertain. The germline V and J ends were trimmed by 4 bases and 4 bases, with 7 bases remaining between them. The germline gives CDR1 MNHEY, CDR2 SVGAGI. The CDR3 is made up of 12 amino acids. The CDR3 DNA reads TGTGCCAGCAGTTCCCCCTCAGAGACCCAGTACTTC. This sequence encodes CASSSPSETQYF.

V is TRBV27 and J is TRBJ2-3; tentatively, D is TRBD1 (5 bases). The CDR3 is made up of 12 amino acids. CDR1 and CDR2 (germline): MNHEY, SMNVEV (reference sequence). V was clipped by 8 bases and J by 4 bases, with 10 bases between them. The DNA for the CDR3 is TGTGCCAGCCTAGGGGTCGCAGATACGCAGTATTTT. This translates into CASLGVADTQYF.